The next 22 T cell receptor beta chains were all read from a single sample in a study of PD-1 blockade in classical Hodgkin lymphoma. Profiled with immunoSEQ multiplex PCR; TCRdb holds only in-frame clones, not every one. The sample includes about 30,000 clones, around 80% seen only once; the top ten take less than 20%. Documented time point: cycle 4 day 1 (C4D1), after about 6 weeks of nivolumab. All trial patients relapsed after autologous stem cell transplantation. This specimen was peripheral blood mononuclear cells (PBMCs), taken before the fourth cycle of nivolumab. The receptors stem from a human donor with classical Hodgkin lymphoma.

The gene calls are TRBV6-1 and TRBJ1-2; D gene ambiguous. The CDR3 is made up of 12 amino acids. The germline CDR1 and CDR2 sequences are MNHNS and SASEGT. Trimming stripped 3 bases from V and 8 bases from J, with 10 bases between. This chain's CDR3 is CASSDEGYGYTF. The DNA for the CDR3 is TGTGCCAGCAGTGACGAGGGATACGGCTACACCTTC.

The chain joins TRBV11-3 to TRBJ2-4; unclear D gene. The CDR3 has 16 residues. Trimming took 3 bases from V and 0 from J, leaving 12 bases between them. CDR1 is SGHNT and CDR2 is YENEEA in the germline V gene. The CDR3 region is CASSLGKGSAKNIQYF. CDR3 DNA: TGTGCCAGCAGCTTGGGGAAGGGTTCAGCCAAAAACATTCAGTACTTC.

This chain joins TRBV25-1 and TRBJ1-3; tentatively, D is TRBD1 (6 bases). The germline V and J ends were trimmed by 4 bases and 2 bases, with 12 bases remaining between them. Germline CDR1 reads MGHDK; CDR2 reads SYGVNS. The CDR3 contains 15 residues. This CDR3 is CASSALGGPGNTIYF. Here the CDR3 DNA reads TGTGCCAGCAGTGCACTAGGGGGGCCTGGAAACACCATATATTTT.

This clone appeared a single time. The chain has TRBV5-8 and TRBJ2-1, with D unclear. This CDR3 comprises 15 residues. Germline lookup yields CDR1 SGHTS and CDR2 YDEGEE. V shed 5 bases and J shed 0 bases, with 12 bases lying between them. CDR3 nucleotides: TGTGCCAGCAGTGGGCCCTGGTTCTCCTACAATGAGCAGTTCTTC. Its translation is CASSGPWFSYNEQFF.

The CDR3 sequence: CASSPGQAGYTF. The DNA of the CDR3 is TGTGCCAGCAGCCCAGGGCAGGCTGGCTACACCTTC. The chain links TRBV9 to TRBJ1-2, with a weak D call TRBD1 (5 bases). Germline loops: CDR1 SGDLS, CDR2 YYNGEE. The ends were cut back, 4 bases at V and 7 bases at J, with 11 bases in the middle. The CDR3 runs 12 residues. Based on the CDR3 plus reference TRBV9 and TRBJ1-2, the full variable domain is DSGVTQTPKHLITATGQRVTLRCSPRSGDLSVYWYQQSLDQGLQFLIQYYNGEERAKGNILERFSAQQFPDLHSELNLSSLELGDSALYFCASSPGQAGYTFGSGTRLTVV.

V usage is TRBV5-1 and J usage is TRBJ2-3; TRBD1 agrees at 7 bases. The CDR3 totals 14 residues. Germline V lookup: CDR1 SGHRS, CDR2 YFSETQ. V was pared by 4 bases and J by 4 bases, with 6 bases of the junction left unmatched. CDR3 sequence: CASSPGTASDTQYF. CDR3 DNA sequence: TGCGCCAGCAGCCCTGGGACAGCGTCAGATACGCAGTATTTT.

The chain recombines TRBV7-8 with TRBJ2-4; no clear D. Trimming cost V 5 bases and J 3 bases, with 14 bases left between them. Germline V gene data show CDR1 as SGHVS and CDR2 as FQNEAQ. This CDR3 contains 15 residues. The CDR3 DNA reads as TGTGCCAGCAGCCTGCCCCCCGGCCACAAAAACATTCAGTACTTC. Translating gives CASSLPPGHKNIQYF. Filled out from reference TRBV7-8 and TRBJ2-4, the complete variable domain reads GAGVSQSPRYKVAKRGQDVALRCDPISGHVSLFWYQQALGQGPEFLTYFQNEAQLDKSGLPSDRFFAERPEGSVSTLKIQRTQQEDSAVYLCASSLPPGHKNIQYFGAGTRLSVL.

The chain couples TRBV7-3 to TRBJ2-2; TRBD1 aligns across 9 bases. CDR3 size: 15 residues. Unmatched junction bases numbered 4, after V lost 5 bases and J lost 3 bases. The V gene's germline CDR1 is SGHTA and CDR2 FQGTGA. CDR3 sequence: CASSPQGAYTGELFF. The CDR3 region has the DNA TGTGCCAGCAGCCCACAGGGGGCCTACACCGGGGAGCTGTTTTTT. Drawing the rest from reference TRBV7-3 and TRBJ2-2, the complete variable domain is GAGVSQTPSNKVTEKGKYVELRCDPISGHTALYWYRQSLGQGPEFLIYFQGTGAADDSGLPNDRFFAVRPEGSVSTLKIQRTERGDSAVYLCASSPQGAYTGELFFGEGSRLTVL.

The V call is TRBV28, the J call TRBJ1-2, with D possibly matching TRBD1 (6 bases). CDR1 is MDHEN, CDR2 SYDVKM, per germline. Deletions cut 4 bases from V and 7 bases from J, with 19 bases between. This CDR3 is 15 amino acids long. The CDR3 spells CASSSGTGSSFGYTF. CDR3 nucleotides: TGTGCCAGCAGTTCAGGCACAGGGTCGAGTTTTGGCTACACCTTC.

The chain recombines TRBV7-9 with TRBJ2-1; D remains ambiguous. V was shortened by 5 bases and J by 2 bases, with 13 bases between the two germline ends. This CDR3 has 15 residues. The germline gives CDR1 SEHNR, CDR2 FQNEAQ (reference sequence). The CDR3 DNA follows: TGTGCCAGCAGCCCCACGATGAATACCTACAATGAGCAGTTCTTC. It yields the protein CASSPTMNTYNEQFF.

The chain employs TRBV7-2 and TRBJ2-5, with a tentative D call TRBD2 (5 bases). Per germline, CDR1 SGHTA and CDR2 FQGNSA. The CDR3 has 13 residues. The V end lost 4 bases, the J end lost 5 bases, and 11 bases lay between the germline ends. This chain's CDR3 is CASSSGLRETQYF. The DNA for the CDR3 is TGTGCCAGCAGCTCCGGACTTCGCGAGACCCAGTACTTC. Full variable domain (missing parts from reference TRBV7-2 and TRBJ2-5): GAGVSQSPSNKVTEKGKDVELRCDPISGHTALYWYRQSLGQGLEFLIYFQGNSAPDKSGLPSDRFSAERTGGSVSTLTIQRTQQEDSAVYLCASSSGLRETQYFGPGTRLLVL.

The V gene is TRBV7-9, the J gene TRBJ1-1; D possibly corresponds to TRBD1 (5 bases). Germline CDR1 is SEHNR and CDR2 is FQNEAQ (reference sequence). This CDR3 comprises 12 residues. Trimming shortened V by 4 bases and J by 11 bases, and 14 bases separated the two germline ends. Written as DNA, the CDR3 is TGTGCCAGCAGCTGGGGCGGGAACAGGGCTTTCTTT. It encodes CASSWGGNRAFF.

J is TRBJ2-5 and V is TRBV28; 8 bases fit TRBD1. Germline loops: CDR1 MDHEN, CDR2 SYDVKM. The CDR3 contains 15 residues. V trimming: 10 bases; J trimming: 0 bases; junction bases outside the gene matches: 10. CDR3 residues: CAIHAGQDYQETQYF. CDR3 DNA sequence: TGTGCCATCCACGCGGGACAGGATTACCAAGAGACCCAGTACTTC.

The chain couples TRBV7-2 to TRBJ1-4, with 7 bases that match TRBD1. CDR1 is SGHTA and CDR2 is FQGNSA in the germline V gene. This CDR3 is 15 amino acids long. V lost 5 bases to trimming and J lost 7 bases; unmatched junction nucleotides: 10. CDR3 DNA: TGTGCCAGCAGCCCGGCCGGGACAGATACTGAAAAACTGTTTTTT. Protein sequence: CASSPAGTDTEKLFF.

The V and J genes are TRBV7-3 and TRBJ1-5, with unresolved D. The V gene lost 3 bases and the J gene lost 4 bases, with 7 bases spanning the gap. The CDR3 has 13 residues. Germline CDR1 SGHTA, CDR2 FQGTGA. The CDR3 DNA follows: TGTGCCAGCAGCTTCTCGCCGAATCAGCCCCAGCATTTT. This sequence encodes CASSFSPNQPQHF.

This chain joins TRBV11-2 and TRBJ2-5; 7 bases align to TRBD2. The CDR3 loop spans 15 amino acids. The junction had 9 bases not matched to a gene; V was cut back by 5 bases and J by 3 bases. Germline CDR1 is SGHAT and CDR2 is FQNNGV. The CDR3 loop reads CASSTFSRGEETQYF. The CDR3 bases are TGTGCCAGCAGCACCTTCAGCCGGGGGGAAGAGACCCAGTACTTC.

The rearrangement uses TRBV5-6 and TRBJ1-2; possible D gene TRBD1, 5 bases. CDR1 and CDR2 from the germline V gene are SGHDT and YYEEEE. The CDR3 runs 14 residues. Trimming took off 0 bases at V and 2 bases at J, with 8 bases between the two ends. The CDR3 sequence is CASSLGWDNYGYTF. CDR3 DNA: TGTGCCAGCAGCTTGGGCTGGGACAACTATGGCTACACCTTC.

The CDR3 is CASRETLKDGYEQYF. The DNA for the CDR3 is TGTGCCAGCAGGGAAACCCTGAAGGATGGCTACGAGCAGTACTTC. This sequence joins TRBV6-5 and TRBJ2-7, with D uncertain. This CDR3 contains 15 residues. Trimming took 6 bases from V and 3 from J, leaving 18 bases between them. Germline lookup yields CDR1 MNHEY and CDR2 SVGAGI.

This sequence joins TRBV9 and TRBJ2-2; maybe TRBD2 (6 bases). In germline, CDR1 is SGDLS, CDR2 YYNGEE. The CDR3 is 16 residues long. V was shortened by 3 bases and J by 10 bases, with 22 bases between the two germline ends. Here the CDR3 DNA reads TGTGCCAGCAGCGCTCCTGAGGGCTGGGAGGACGAGGAGCTGTTTTTT. This translates into CASSAPEGWEDEELFF.

In this sample, this clone turned up a few times. The genes are TRBV9 and TRBJ2-5; tentatively, D is TRBD2 (6 bases). This CDR3 spans 14 amino acids. Germline loops: CDR1 SGDLS, CDR2 YYNGEE. Trimming left V 2 bases short and J 5 bases short, with 13 bases between. The CDR3: CASSVTGEGETQYF. In nucleotides, the CDR3 is TGTGCCAGCAGCGTGACGGGGGAAGGGGAGACCCAGTACTTC.

V and J are TRBV13 and TRBJ2-3; 8 bases are a match to TRBD2. J was trimmed by 0 bases and V by 5 bases; bases with no gene match: 1. Germline CDR1 is PRHDT and CDR2 is FYEKMQ (reference sequence). The CDR3 loop spans 14 amino acids. In DNA, the CDR3 is TGTGCCAGCAGCCGGGGGGGGAGCACAGATACGCAGTATTTT. Amino acid sequence: CASSRGGSTDTQYF.

The chain joins TRBV10-1 to TRBJ2-5; D gene ambiguous. The CDR3 length is 13 residues. Trimming removed 8 bases from V and 5 bases from J, with 15 bases in between. The germline V gene encodes CDR1 WNHNN and CDR2 SYGVQD (reference sequence). The CDR3 sequence: CASGCLGEETQYF. CDR3 nucleotide sequence: TGCGCCAGCGGGTGCTTGGGCGAGGAGACCCAGTACTTC.